Listed below are T cell receptor beta chains from one sample, sequenced in a study of T cell responses to AZD1222 COVID-19 vaccine. The assay was immunoSEQ multiplex PCR, and TCRdb's table has in-frame clones only and misses some. The sample yields 150,000 to 200,000 clones, roughly 91% seen once. The material sequenced was peripheral blood, taken on day 0 of AZD1222 vaccination. The receptors shown here come from an adult in good health. Both conserved end residues are part of each CDR3. D genes are given only for firm matches. Rows give clone size only sometimes, using once, few, many, or a class for an expanded clone.

v_gene	d_gene	abundance	j_gene	CDR3aa	CDR3nt
TRBV6-5	NA	NA	TRBJ2-3	CASSYSQGTQYF	TGTGCCAGCAGTTACTCGCAGGGTACGCAGTATTTT
TRBV3-1/TRBV3-2	NA	NA	TRBJ2-1	CASSQDWGATYNEQFF	TGTGCCAGCAGCCAAGACTGGGGGGCTACCTACAATGAGCAGTTCTTC
TRBV5-1	TRBD2	NA	TRBJ2-7	CASSLAPSGRAGEQYF	TGCGCCAGCAGCTTGGCGCCTAGCGGGAGGGCGGGGGAGCAGTACTTC
TRBV5-1	NA	once	TRBJ1-5	CASSLEGSSNQPQHF	TGCGCCAGCAGCTTGGAGGGCAGCAGCAATCAGCCCCAGCATTTT
TRBV5-1	NA	NA	TRBJ2-2	CASSLGQGGGELFF	TGCGCCAGCAGCTTGGGGCAGGGCGGCGGGGAGCTGTTTTTT
TRBV5-1	TRBD1	NA	TRBJ1-2	CASSLGDRHNGYTF	TGCGCCAGCAGCTTGGGGGACAGGCACAATGGCTACACCTTC
TRBV30	NA	NA	TRBJ2-3	CAWLGGTDTQYF	TGTGCCTGGCTAGGGGGCACAGATACGCAGTATTTT
TRBV28	TRBD1	few	TRBJ1-4	CASSFLVDRGKEKLFF	TGTGCCAGCAGTTTTTTAGTCGACAGGGGCAAGGAAAAACTGTTTTTT
TRBV6-2/TRBV6-3	NA	many	TRBJ1-2	CASSRDGTNYGYTF	TGTGCCAGCAGTAGGGACGGGACTAACTATGGCTACACCTTC
TRBV6-5	NA	NA	TRBJ1-4	CASTPYTLTNEKLFF	TGTGCCAGCACCCCTTACACCCTGACTAATGAAAAACTGTTTTTT
TRBV28	NA	NA	TRBJ1-1	CASSLYNTEAFF	TGTGCCAGCAGTCTCTACAACACTGAAGCTTTCTTT
TRBV2	TRBD1	NA	TRBJ1-2	CASSSRGRESGYTF	TGTGCCAGCAGTTCCAGGGGGCGTGAGTCTGGCTACACCTTC
TRBV7-2	TRBD1	NA	TRBJ1-2	CASSPQGANYGYTF	TGTGCCAGCAGCCCACAGGGGGCTAACTATGGCTACACCTTC
TRBV11-2	NA	NA	TRBJ2-5	CASSFASQETQYF	TGTGCCAGCAGCTTCGCTAGTCAAGAGACCCAGTACTTC
TRBV3-1/TRBV3-2	NA	NA	TRBJ2-1	CASSQETAGRNEQFF	TGTGCCAGCAGCCAAGAGACGGCGGGACGGAATGAGCAGTTCTTC
TRBV30	NA	NA	TRBJ1-1	CAWSVRGHREAFF	TGTGCCTGGAGTGTACGTGGGCATAGGGAAGCTTTCTTT
TRBV11-3	TRBD1	NA	TRBJ2-1	CASSGDRGQNNEQFF	TGTGCCAGCAGCGGCGACAGGGGGCAAAACAATGAGCAGTTCTTC
TRBV28	TRBD1	NA	TRBJ1-1	CASSSQGVDTEAFF	TGTGCCAGCAGCTCCCAGGGGGTGGACACTGAAGCTTTCTTT
TRBV7-2	NA	NA	TRBJ1-4	CASSLAQSATNEKLFF	TGTGCCAGCAGCTTAGCACAGTCTGCAACTAATGAAAAACTGTTTTTT
TRBV19	NA	NA	TRBJ2-6	CASRPEGSGANVLTF	TGTGCCAGTAGGCCGGAGGGCTCTGGGGCCAACGTCCTGACTTTC
TRBV9	NA	NA	TRBJ2-5	CASSVGGALQETQYF	TGTGCCAGCAGCGTAGGGGGAGCGCTCCAAGAGACCCAGTACTTC
TRBV5-6	TRBD1	NA	TRBJ2-5	CASSLILGQGSETQYF	TGTGCCAGCAGCCTGATCTTGGGACAGGGCTCCGAGACCCAGTACTTC
TRBV6-2/TRBV6-3	TRBD1	NA	TRBJ2-1	CASSNLWGQGYNEQFF	TGTGCCAGCAGCAATCTCTGGGGACAGGGTTACAATGAGCAGTTCTTC
TRBV28	TRBD2	NA	TRBJ2-2	CASSFRTSGRGPGELFF	TGTGCCAGCAGTTTCCGGACTAGCGGGAGAGGCCCCGGGGAGCTGTTTTTT
TRBV15	NA	NA	TRBJ2-7	CATSLDRRSYEQYF	TGTGCCACCAGCCTGGACAGAAGGTCCTACGAGCAGTACTTC
TRBV6-5	NA	NA	TRBJ1-1	CASSYSNEDREAFF	TGTGCCAGCAGTTACTCGAACGAAGATCGTGAAGCTTTCTTT
TRBV19	TRBD1	NA	TRBJ2-5	CASGQGRVETQYF	TGTGCCAGTGGACAGGGGAGGGTGGAGACCCAGTACTTC
TRBV5-5	NA	NA	TRBJ2-5	CASSDAPRGETQYF	TGTGCCAGCAGCGATGCTCCGAGAGGGGAGACCCAGTACTTC
TRBV2	NA	NA	TRBJ2-3	CAIVGRTSTDTQYF	TGTGCCATCGTGGGGCGGACTAGCACAGATACGCAGTATTTT
TRBV10-1	NA	NA	TRBJ2-2	CASSEGTHTGELFF	TGCGCCAGCAGTGAGGGGACGCACACCGGGGAGCTGTTTTTT
TRBV30	TRBD2	NA	TRBJ2-5	CAWSVAGGRETQYF	TGTGCCTGGAGTGTAGCGGGAGGCCGGGAGACCCAGTACTTC
TRBV28	TRBD1	NA	TRBJ1-2	CASSFQRQGAIGYTF	TGTGCCAGCAGTTTTCAAAGACAGGGGGCGATTGGCTACACCTTC
TRBV27	NA	NA	TRBJ1-5	CASSRTSANQPQHF	TGTGCCAGCAGTCGAACATCAGCTAATCAGCCCCAGCATTTT
TRBV28	NA	NA	TRBJ1-3	CASSLLPFGNTIYF	TGTGCCAGCAGTTTACTCCCCTTCGGAAACACCATATATTTT
TRBV28	NA	once	TRBJ1-5	CASSSPTSQPQHF	TGTGCCAGCAGTTCCCCAACGAGTCAGCCCCAGCATTTT